This T cell receptor beta chain was captured by sequencing in a study of T cells in tuberculosis. In the study overall: Sequenced TCRs come from CD1B-GMM tetramer-binding T cells. Blood was taken before or within 7 days of anti-tuberculosis therapy.

CDR1 and CDR2 (germline): SGHRS, YFSETQ. There are 14 residues in the CDR3. Only in-frame clones appear in the TCRdb table, and some are missing; sequencing was by immunoSEQ multiplex PCR. Here the sample spans roughly 7,100 clones, 95% being singletons. This chain connects TRBV5-1 to TRBJ1-1, with TRBD1 identical over 7 bases. Sequenced: PBMCs. This sequence originates from an adult with tuberculosis. The CDR3 loop reads CGSMVGDRNTEAFF. The CDR3 nucleotides are TGCGGTTCGATGGTGGGGGACAGGAACACTGAAGCTTTCTTT.